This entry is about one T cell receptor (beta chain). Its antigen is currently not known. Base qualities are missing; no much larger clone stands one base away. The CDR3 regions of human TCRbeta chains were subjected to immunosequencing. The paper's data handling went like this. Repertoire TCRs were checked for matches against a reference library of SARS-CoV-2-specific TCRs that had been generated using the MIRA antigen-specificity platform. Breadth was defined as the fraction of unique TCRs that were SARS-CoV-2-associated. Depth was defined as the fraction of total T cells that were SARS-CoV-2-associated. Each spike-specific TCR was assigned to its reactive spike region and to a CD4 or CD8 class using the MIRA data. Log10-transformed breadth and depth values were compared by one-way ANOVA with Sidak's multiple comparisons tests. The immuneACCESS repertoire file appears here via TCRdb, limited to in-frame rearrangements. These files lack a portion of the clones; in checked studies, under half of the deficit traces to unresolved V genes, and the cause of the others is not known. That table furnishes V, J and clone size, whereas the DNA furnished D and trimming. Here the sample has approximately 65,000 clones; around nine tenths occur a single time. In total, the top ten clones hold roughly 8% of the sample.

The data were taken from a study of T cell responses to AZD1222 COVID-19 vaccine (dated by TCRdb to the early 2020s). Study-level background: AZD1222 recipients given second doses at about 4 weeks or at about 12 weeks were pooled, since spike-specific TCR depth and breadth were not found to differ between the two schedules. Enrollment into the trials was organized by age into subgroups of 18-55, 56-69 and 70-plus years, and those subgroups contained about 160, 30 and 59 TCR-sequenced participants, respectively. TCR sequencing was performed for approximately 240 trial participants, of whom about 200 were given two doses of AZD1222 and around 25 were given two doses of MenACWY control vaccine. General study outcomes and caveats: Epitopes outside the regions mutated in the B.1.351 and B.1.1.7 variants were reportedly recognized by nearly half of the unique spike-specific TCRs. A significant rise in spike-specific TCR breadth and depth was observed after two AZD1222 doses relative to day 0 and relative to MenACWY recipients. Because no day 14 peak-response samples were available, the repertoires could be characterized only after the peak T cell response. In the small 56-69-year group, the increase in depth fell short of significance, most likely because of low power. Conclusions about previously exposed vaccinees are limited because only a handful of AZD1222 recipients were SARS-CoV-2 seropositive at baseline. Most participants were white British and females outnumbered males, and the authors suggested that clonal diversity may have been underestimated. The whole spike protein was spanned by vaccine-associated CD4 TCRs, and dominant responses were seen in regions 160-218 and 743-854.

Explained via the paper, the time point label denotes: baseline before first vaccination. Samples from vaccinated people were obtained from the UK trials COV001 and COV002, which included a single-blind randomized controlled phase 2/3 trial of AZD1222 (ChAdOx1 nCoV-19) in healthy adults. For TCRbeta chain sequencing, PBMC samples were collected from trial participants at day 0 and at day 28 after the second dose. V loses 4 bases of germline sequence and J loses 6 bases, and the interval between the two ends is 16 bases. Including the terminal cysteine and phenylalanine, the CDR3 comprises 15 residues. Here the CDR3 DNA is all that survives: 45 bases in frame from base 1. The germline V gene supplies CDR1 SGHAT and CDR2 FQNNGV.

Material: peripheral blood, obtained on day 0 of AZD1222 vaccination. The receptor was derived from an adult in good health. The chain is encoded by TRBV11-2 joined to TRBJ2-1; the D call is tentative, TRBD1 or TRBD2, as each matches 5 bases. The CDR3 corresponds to CASSSYGTDLNEQFF. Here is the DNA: TGTGCCAGCAGCTCCTACGGGACGGATCTCAATGAGCAGTTCTTC.